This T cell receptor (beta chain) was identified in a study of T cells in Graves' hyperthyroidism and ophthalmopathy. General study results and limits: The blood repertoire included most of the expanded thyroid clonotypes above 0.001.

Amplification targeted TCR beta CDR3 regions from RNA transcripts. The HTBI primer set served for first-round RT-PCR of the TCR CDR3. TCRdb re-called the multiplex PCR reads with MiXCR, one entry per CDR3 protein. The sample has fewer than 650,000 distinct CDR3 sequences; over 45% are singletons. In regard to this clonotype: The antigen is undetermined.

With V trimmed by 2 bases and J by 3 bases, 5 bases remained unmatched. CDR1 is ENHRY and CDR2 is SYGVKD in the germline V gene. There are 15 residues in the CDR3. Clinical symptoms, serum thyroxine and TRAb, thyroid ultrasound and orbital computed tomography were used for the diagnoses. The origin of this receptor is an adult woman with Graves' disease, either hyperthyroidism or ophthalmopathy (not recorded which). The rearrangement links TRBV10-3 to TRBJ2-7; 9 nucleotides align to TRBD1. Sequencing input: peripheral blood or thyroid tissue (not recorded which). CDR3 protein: CAISEQGQGFYEQYF. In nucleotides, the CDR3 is TGTGCCATCAGTGAGCAGGGACAGGGATTCTACGAGCAGTACTTC.